Below, one TCR beta chain is given with its context. The length of the CDR3 is 15 residues. Germline V gene data show CDR1 as ENHRY and CDR2 as SYGVKD. Germline trimming cut 10 bases from V and 7 bases from J; bases unmatched to any gene: 12. Sequencing was performed with immunoSEQ multiplex PCR; in TCRdb, only in-frame clones are kept and a portion is missing. The data contain around 600,000 clones, approximately 97% of them seen just once; the ten biggest clones take up 0.045% to 0.06%. These data are taken from a study of shared clonotypes between healthy human individuals. Sequencing was performed on naive CD4+ T cells sorted from blood. Subset in this sample: CD45RA+ positively selected. V usage is TRBV10-3 and J usage is TRBJ2-7; 14 bases line up with TRBD2. The sequence was obtained from a woman in her twenties or thirties in good health. CDR3 sequence (DNA): TGTGCCACCAAAGGACTAGCGGGAGGAGCGGAGGAGCAGTACTTC. Protein product: CATKGLAGGAEEQYF.